Below are 18 T cell receptor beta chains sequenced from a single sample in a study of blood T cell repertoires in COVID-19. The repertoire was sequenced with immunoSEQ multiplex PCR; TCRdb's copy has only in-frame clones and lacks some. The repertoire holds under 200,000 clones, with more than 65% as singletons. Sequenced input: peripheral blood. The origin of the receptors is an older man with active or convalescent COVID-19.

V usage is TRBV3-1 (or the pseudogene TRBV3-2) and J usage is TRBJ2-1; the match to TRBD2 covers 14 bases. The CDR3 is 17 residues long. Germline V gene data show CDR1 as LGHDT and CDR2 as YNNKEL (reference sequence). Trimming took 6 bases from V and 6 from J; bases not matched to a gene: 10. The DNA of the CDR3 is TGTGCCAGCAGACTCGGGACTAGCGGGAGTTTCGGCAATGAGCAGTTCTTC. This sequence encodes CASRLGTSGSFGNEQFF.

The CDR3 region is CASSSDSYNEQFF. In DNA, the CDR3 is TGTGCCAGCAGCTCGGACAGCTACAATGAGCAGTTCTTC. This chain connects TRBV5-8 to TRBJ2-1, with D possibly matching TRBD1 (6 bases). Trimming removed 3 bases at V and 3 bases at J, with 7 bases between. The CDR3 is made up of 13 amino acids. Germline-derived CDR1 and CDR2 are SGHTS and YDEGEE. Complete variable domain (other parts from reference TRBV5-8 and TRBJ2-1): EAGVTQSPTHLIKTRGQQATLRCSPISGHTSVYWYQQALGLGLQFLLWYDEGEERNRGNFPPRFSGRQFPNYSSELNVNALELEDSALYLCASSSDSYNEQFFGPGTRLTVL.

To note about this clone: This sample also contains other DNA sequences that code for the same CDR3. The CDR3, as DNA: TGTGCCAGCAGCCAAGCGGTAGGGGGCGGCAATCAGCCCCAGCATTTT. Its protein product is CASSQAVGGGNQPQHF. V usage is TRBV3-1 (or the pseudogene TRBV3-2) and J usage is TRBJ1-5; TRBD1 matches 7 bases. This CDR3 comprises 16 residues. The germline V gene has CDR1 LGHDT and CDR2 YNNKEL (reference sequence). V lost 1 base, J lost 2 bases, and 5 bases stayed unmatched.

The CDR3 here is CASSLNPSGKYNEQFF. CDR3 DNA: TGTGCCAGCAGCTTAAATCCTAGCGGGAAGTACAATGAGCAGTTCTTC. The V gene is TRBV7-2, the J gene TRBJ2-1, with 9 positions matching TRBD2. With V trimmed by 2 bases and J by 4 bases, 6 bases remained unmatched. Germline CDR1 and CDR2: SGHTA and FQGNSA. This CDR3 spans 16 amino acids.

V gene TRBV18 combines with J gene TRBJ1-4, with TRBD1 identical over 10 bases. J gave up 3 bases and V 4 bases, and 2 bases lay outside the gene matches. The CDR3 sequence is 15 residues long. Germline V gives CDR1 KGHSH, CDR2 LQKENI. The CDR3 nucleotides are TGTGCCAGCTCACGGGACAGGGGTGCTAATGAAAAACTGTTTTTT. As protein: CASSRDRGANEKLFF.

This clone occurred once. The V gene is TRBV19, the J gene TRBJ2-5; TRBD2 matches at 7 bases. Trimming removed 4 bases from V and 4 bases from J; junction bases left unmatched: 9. CDR3 size: 15 residues. CDR1 is LNHDA and CDR2 is SQIVND in the germline V gene (reference sequence). In DNA, the CDR3 is TGTGCCAGTAGTACCCTACCGGCGGGAGTAGAGACCCAGTACTTC. As protein: CASSTLPAGVETQYF.

The chain carries TRBV28 and TRBJ1-6; 9 nucleotides line up with TRBD1. Germline loops: CDR1 MDHEN, CDR2 SYDVKM. J gave up 10 bases and V 8 bases, and 12 bases lay outside the gene matches. This CDR3 comprises 15 residues. The CDR3 DNA reads TGTGCCAGCGGTAGGACAGGGGAAAGTTGGTCACCCCTCCACTTT. It specifies CASGRTGESWSPLHF.

The chain couples TRBV28 to TRBJ2-5; tentative D call: TRBD2 (5 bases). The length of the CDR3 is 12 residues. Trimming cost V 11 bases and J 2 bases, with 12 bases left between them. The V gene's germline CDR1 is MDHEN and CDR2 SYDVKM. CDR3 protein: CASAGSQETQYF. The CDR3 nucleotides read TGTGCCTCGGCGGGTAGTCAAGAGACCCAGTACTTC.

The chain is built from TRBV6-2 or TRBV6-3 and TRBJ2-4, with no clear D. From germline, CDR1 is MNHEY and CDR2 SVGEGT. This CDR3 has 15 residues. The V end was cut by 2 bases, the J end by 0 bases, with 8 bases between. The CDR3, as DNA: TGTGCCAGCAGTTACCGTAGTCTAGCCAAAAACATTCAGTACTTC. It is translated as CASSYRSLAKNIQYF.

The chain combines TRBV6-5 with TRBJ1-1; D is undetermined. V lost 8 bases to trimming and J lost 1 base, with 14 bases between them. Germline-derived CDR1 and CDR2 are MNHEY and SVGAGI. This CDR3 region has 14 residues. CDR3 sequence reads: CASGYLQSNTEAFF. Written as DNA, the CDR3 is TGTGCCAGCGGCTATCTACAGTCGAACACTGAAGCTTTCTTT.

The chain employs TRBV5-1 and TRBJ1-2, with 12 nucleotides matching TRBD1. Germline V gene sequence: CDR1 SGHRS, CDR2 YFSETQ. The CDR3 is 16 amino acids. The V gene end was trimmed by 0 bases and the J gene end by 4 bases; junction bases not matched to a gene: 4. CDR3 amino acids: CASSLDGTGGVYGYTF. CDR3 sequence (DNA): TGCGCCAGCAGCTTGGACGGGACAGGGGGCGTCTATGGCTACACCTTC.

V and J are TRBV18 and TRBJ2-2; D is undetermined. The CDR3 sequence is 16 residues long. Germline CDR1 reads KGHSH; CDR2 reads LQKENI. V was pared by 2 bases and J by 0 bases, with 10 bases between. CDR3 coding DNA: TGTGCCAGCTCACCAGGGCACAACCCGAACACCGGGGAGCTGTTTTTT. It translates to CASSPGHNPNTGELFF.

The rearrangement joins TRBV7-2 to TRBJ2-1; TRBD2 aligns across 11 bases. Per germline, CDR1 SGHTA and CDR2 FQGNSA. CDR3 length equals 14 residues. With 7 bases clipped from V and 5 bases from J, the junction kept 4 bases outside the gene matches. The DNA of the CDR3 is TGTGCCAGCAAAACTAGCGGGGGACACAATGAGCAGTTCTTC. It specifies CASKTSGGHNEQFF.

This clone occurred once. The rearrangement links TRBV14 to TRBJ1-6; D is unresolved. The CDR3 totals 15 residues. Germline-derived CDR1 and CDR2 are SGHDN and FVKESK. V dropped 1 base and J dropped 0 bases, with 4 bases sitting between them. Here the CDR3 DNA reads TGTGCCAGCAGCCAAGGGAGCTCCTATAATTCACCCCTCCACTTT. Its protein product is CASSQGSSYNSPLHF.

This chain links TRBV29-1 with TRBJ2-1, with 7 bases lining up with TRBD1. The CDR3 has 15 amino acids. The germline V gene encodes CDR1 SQVTM and CDR2 ANQGSEA. The V gene end was trimmed by 5 bases and the J gene end by 1 base; junction bases not matched to a gene: 8. CDR3 residues: CSVQGVNRSYNEQFF. CDR3 nucleotides: TGCAGCGTTCAGGGGGTTAATCGTTCCTACAATGAGCAGTTCTTC.

This CDR3 reads CATSTPGGPYEQYF. The CDR3 coding sequence is TGTGCCACCAGTACCCCGGGAGGGCCCTACGAGCAGTACTTC. The V gene is TRBV24-1, the J gene TRBJ2-7; 8 nucleotides align to TRBD2. The CDR3 is 14 amino acids. The germline CDR1 and CDR2 sequences are KGHDR and SFDVKD. The trim removed 6 bases at V and 2 bases at J, leaving 5 bases unmatched.

The CDR3, as DNA: TGTGCCAGCAGTTACCAGAGGCGCGACAACTATGGCTACACCTTC. Encoded protein: CASSYQRRDNYGYTF. The chain joins TRBV6-5 to TRBJ1-2; D is undetermined. Germline lookup yields CDR1 MNHEY and CDR2 SVGAGI. V lost 2 bases, J lost 2 bases, and 12 bases lay in between. The CDR3 has 15 residues.

This chain joins TRBV5-4 and TRBJ2-6; 10 bases map to TRBD2. The CDR3 extends over 17 amino acids. CDR1 is SGHNT, CDR2 YYREEE, per germline (reference sequence). J gave up 0 bases and V 2 bases, and 2 bases lay outside the gene matches. The CDR3 loop is CASSLLAGSSGANVLTF. The CDR3 nucleotides are TGTGCCAGCAGCTTACTAGCGGGAAGCTCTGGGGCCAACGTCCTGACTTTC.